This entry concerns a single T cell receptor (beta chain). The data originate from a study of T-cell reconstitution after alpha-beta-depleted transplantation in children. The CDR3 extends over 15 amino acids. Germline CDR1 MNHEY, CDR2 SVGAGI. Trimming shortened V by 2 bases and J by 4 bases, and 14 bases separated the two germline ends. Preparation of the TCRbeta library was carried out with unique molecular identifiers. TCRdb re-called the PCR reads with MiXCR, one entry per CDR3 protein. The sample has 640,000 or so distinct CDR3 sequences; approximately 16% are singletons. The source was PBMCs from the stem cell graft donor, collected from the stem cell graft. V gene TRBV6-5 combines with J gene TRBJ1-1; D is perhaps TRBD1 (5 bases). This receptor was obtained from a human donor who donated a stem cell graft to a child with acute myeloid leukemia. CDR3 in amino acids: CASSYGAGSTTEAFF. The CDR3, as DNA: TGTGCCAGCAGTTACGGGGCAGGTTCCACCACTGAAGCTTTCTTT.